The subject of this entry is one T cell receptor beta chain. This sample was taken from a study of blood T cells in healthy people across ages. The donors, healthy Caucasians from Russia, were aged roughly 6 to 90. A minimum of 7 million PBMCs was isolated per sample. A J-beta primer mix and a sample-barcoded 5' primer were used in a second PCR of about 7 to 11 cycles. Every cDNA was tagged by a template-switch adaptor with 12 random nucleotides. TCRdb used MiXCR to reprocess the 5' RACE reads, holding one entry per CDR3 protein. The table has about 1.4 million distinct CDR3 sequences, 55% to 75% seen once. V was pared by 0 bases and J by 5 bases, with 9 bases between. Germline V gene sequence: CDR1 SGHVS, CDR2 FNYEAQ. The CDR3 contains 14 residues.

The receptor's source is a man aged 18 to 29 in good health. J is TRBJ2-3 and V is TRBV7-6; no firm D call. Sequencing was carried out using blood. CDR3 nucleotide sequence: TGTGCCAGCAGCTTAGCCTCGTCCCGAGATACGCAGTATTTT. Encoded protein: CASSLASSRDTQYF. The variable domain in full, completed from reference TRBV7-6 and TRBJ2-3, reads GAGVSQSPRYKVTKRGQDVALRCDPISGHVSLYWYRQALGQGPEFLTYFNYEAQQDKSGLPNDRFSAERPEGSISTLTIQRTEQRDSAMYRCASSLASSRDTQYFGPGTRLTVL.